This T cell receptor beta chain appears in the sequencing data of a study of T-cell memory formation after mild COVID-19. The overall study: For the most part, TCR clusters were specific to one donor.

The V gene lost 5 bases and the J gene lost 0 bases, with 8 bases spanning the gap. There are 15 residues in the CDR3. Germline V gene lookup returns CDR1 SGHNT and CDR2 YENEEA. Using constant-segment primers, 5'RACE produced TCR alpha and TCR beta cDNA libraries carrying sample barcodes and UMIs. In TCRdb, the 5' RACE reads were re-called with MiXCR into one record per CDR3 protein. The repertoire consists of under 5,000 distinct CDR3 sequences, with 24% occurring once and the leading ten covering over 2%. By sample share, this clonotype is medium-sized. Sequenced material: PBMCs or a T cell subset sorted from them (not recorded which). The sequence was obtained from an adult who had mild COVID-19 (a few samples of this study predate the infection). Cell type and time point are not known. This chain connects TRBV11-3 to TRBJ2-6; D uncertain. CDR3 nucleotide sequence: TGTGCCAGCAGCGCCCAACCCTCTGGGGCCAACGTCCTGACTTTC. This gives the protein CASSAQPSGANVLTF.